This T cell receptor beta chain appears in the sequencing data of a study of T cells in Graves' hyperthyroidism and ophthalmopathy. CDR1 is MNHEY and CDR2 is SMNVEV in the germline V gene (reference sequence). V was pared by 0 bases and J by 7 bases, with 7 bases between. The CDR3 is made up of 14 amino acids. This clonotype was seen a few times. RNA transcripts were the template for amplifying TCR beta CDR3 regions. First-round RT-PCR with HTBI primers amplified the TCR CDR3 region. TCRdb itself ran the multiplex PCR reads through MiXCR, one entry per CDR3 protein. This table has 500,000 to 600,000 distinct CDR3 sequences, approximately 16% appearing once.

The chain carries TRBV27 and TRBJ1-6; no clear D gene. The clonotype was recovered from a woman aged 18 to 35 with Graves' hyperthyroidism. The sample was blood. CDR3 amino acids: CASSLSGSNSPLHF. The CDR3, as DNA: TGTGCCAGCAGTTTATCCGGGTCAAATTCACCCCTCCACTTT.